This paragraph covers one TCR beta chain sequence. What it recognizes is unknown. One junction end disagrees with the germline gene, perhaps due to a read error. The data stem from a study of tumor and adjacent non-tumor tissue in lung cancer. No cell sorting was done before RNA was extracted from the tissue. This non-tumor lung sample came from over 3 cm beyond the tumor edge. The CDR3 consists of 15 residues. Per germline, CDR1 DFQATT and CDR2 SNEGSKA (reference sequence). Study observations and caveats: Normal lung showed higher cumulative top 100 clone frequency than tumor.

The library came from three nested PCR rounds adapted from ARM-PCR protocols. Each CDR3 protein gets one entry after TCRdb re-called the multiplex PCR reads with MiXCR. This sample has some 100,000 distinct CDR3 sequences, with about 60% found just once. The sample consisted of distant non-tumor lung tissue. V and J are TRBV20-1 and TRBJ2-4, with 11 bases lining up with TRBD2. The source of this sequence is a man aged 30 to 39 with non-small cell lung cancer. The CDR3 DNA reads as TGCAGTGCCGACCCACTAGCGGGAGTGAAAAACATTCAGTATTTC. Translating it yields CSADPLAGVKNIQYF.